This T cell receptor (beta chain) is from a study of blood T cell repertoires in COVID-19. Whole-study context: Sites in the United States, Italy and Spain provided acute and convalescent COVID-19 samples.

From germline, CDR1 is SQVTM and CDR2 ANQGSEA. This CDR3 has 12 residues. Trimming removed 5 bases at V and 3 bases at J, with 11 bases between. The assay was immunoSEQ multiplex PCR, and TCRdb's table has in-frame clones only and misses some. The sample lists approximately 350,000 clones, approximately 87% seen once, with around 6% in the top ten. During active infection, Seattle patients enrolled and were then monitored through disease. This chain uses TRBV29-1 with TRBJ2-7, with a tentative D call TRBD2 (6 bases). This clonotype was obtained from a woman between 50 and 59 years old with COVID-19, enrolled during active disease. The sample consisted of peripheral blood. In nucleotides, the CDR3 is TGCAGCGTTCGGGCGGGAAGCTACGAGCAGTACTTC. It codes for CSVRAGSYEQYF.